The sample holds one count of the clone carrying this T cell receptor beta chain. The data stem from a study of TIL therapy for anti-PD-1-resistant metastatic lung cancer. Whole-study context: Most patients had lung adenocarcinoma; four tumors were EGFR-mutant, two ALK-rearranged; half smoked currently or formerly.

Time point here: pre-treatment sample, taken before nivolumab and TIL therapy. This was the immunoSEQ v3 assay. Here immunoSEQ multiplex PCR was the method, and the copy in TCRdb shows in-frame clones only, minus some. The sample consists of tens of thousands of clones, around 87% of them appearing once. Germline V gene data show CDR1 as SGHRS and CDR2 as YFSETQ. The V and J ends lost 2 bases and 8 bases, in that order; junction bases with no gene match: 10. This CDR3 has 15 residues. The source was blood, collected at baseline. This sequence originates from a person aged 25-85 years with non-small cell lung cancer. This chain joins TRBV5-1 and TRBJ2-4, with 7 bases fitting TRBD1. This CDR3 reads CASSLHRFQGDIQYF. In DNA, the CDR3 is TGCGCCAGCAGCTTACACCGTTTCCAGGGGGACATTCAGTACTTC.